This T cell receptor (beta chain) is from a study of blood T cell repertoires in COVID-19. Produced via immunoSEQ multiplex PCR; TCRdb's table is partial and in-frame only. This sample has roughly 460,000 clones, with 85% to 90% found just once. Trimming stripped 1 base from V and 11 bases from J, with 12 bases between. Germline V CDR1 and CDR2: SGHRS, YFSETQ. The CDR3 covers 12 residues. The sequence was collected from a man between 18 and 35 years old with COVID-19, enrolled during active disease. V usage is TRBV5-1 and J usage is TRBJ1-1, with D uncertain. What was sequenced was peripheral blood. CDR3 loop: CASSLLEGAAFF. The DNA for the CDR3 is TGCGCCAGCAGCTTGTTAGAGGGAGCCGCTTTCTTT.